This T cell receptor beta chain derives from a study of response to subunit inactivated influenza vaccine. Whole-study findings and limits: Few additional T cells are recruited per seasonal influenza vaccination, authors suggested.

V was cut by 0 bases and J by 0 bases, with 6 bases left in between. In germline, CDR1 is LGHNA, CDR2 YSLEER. There are 15 residues in the CDR3. This clonotype was recorded at least ten times. Its antigen is as yet unknown. From the RT-PCR reads, TCRdb called clonotypes with MiXCR, one entry per CDR3 protein. The data hold around 470,000 distinct CDR3 sequences, with approximately 7.8% observed a single time. V gene TRBV4-3 combines with J gene TRBJ1-3; the D is unclear. This specimen consisted of PBMCs from blood, obtained around 25 months after vaccination. The TCR was taken from a man between 50 and 69 years old who received an inactivated influenza vaccine. CDR3 sequence (DNA): TGCGCCAGCAGCCAAGATGCGTCCTCTGGAAACACCATATATTTT. Translating gives CASSQDASSGNTIYF.